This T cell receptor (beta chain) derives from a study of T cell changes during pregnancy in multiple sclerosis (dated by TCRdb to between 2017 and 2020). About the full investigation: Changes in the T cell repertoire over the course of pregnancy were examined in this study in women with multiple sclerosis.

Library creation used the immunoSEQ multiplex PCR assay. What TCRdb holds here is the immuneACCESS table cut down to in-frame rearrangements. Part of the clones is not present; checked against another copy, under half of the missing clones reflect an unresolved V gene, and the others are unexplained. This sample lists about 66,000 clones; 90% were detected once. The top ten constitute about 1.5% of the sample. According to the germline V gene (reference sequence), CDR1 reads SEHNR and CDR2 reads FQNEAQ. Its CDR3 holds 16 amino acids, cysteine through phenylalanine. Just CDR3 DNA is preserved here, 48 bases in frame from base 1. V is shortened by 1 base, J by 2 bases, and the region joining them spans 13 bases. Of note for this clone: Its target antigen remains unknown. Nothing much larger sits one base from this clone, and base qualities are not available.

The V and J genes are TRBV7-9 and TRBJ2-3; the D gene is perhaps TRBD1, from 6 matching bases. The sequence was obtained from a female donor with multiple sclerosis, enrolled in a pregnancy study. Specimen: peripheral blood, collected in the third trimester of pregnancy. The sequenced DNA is TGTGCCAGCAGCTTAGGACAGGCGGCATTCACAGATACGCAGTATTTT. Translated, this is CASSLGQAAFTDTQYF.